This T cell receptor (beta chain) was observed in a study of cytomegalovirus exposure and HLA in healthy donors. Study results and limitations: Later analysis identified 17,000 or so TCR beta sequences associated with HLA alleles, using a false discovery rate threshold of 0.05. DRB1 showed the most TCR associations and HLA-C the fewest in a later analysis, as rates varied by HLA locus. Being productive about 90% or about 30% of the time was typical of most TCR beta V segments in an earlier analysis.

Researchers ran the PCR with 60 Vbeta and 13 Jbeta primers. Data came from immunoSEQ multiplex PCR; TCRdb stores just in-frame clones and leaves some out. Here the sample spans under 150,000 clones, around 80% being singletons. The CDR3 spans 13 residues. Germline CDR1 MNHNS, CDR2 SASEGT. Comments on this clone: The antigen is not known. A read error may account for a junction end that differs from germline.

There were likely unrecorded immune exposures, though donors were nominally healthy when sampled. The source material was PBMCs. The chain combines TRBV6-1 with TRBJ2-5, with D hard to call. The receptor was isolated from a man between 45 and 60 years old in good health and CMV-seronegative. The CDR3 DNA follows: TGTGCCAGCAGTGAAGATCGTCGGCTTACCCGGGACTTC. Amino acid sequence: CASSEDRRLTRDF.